This T cell receptor (beta chain) was sequenced during a study of T cells after yellow fever vaccination. About the research overall: In the case of low-cell-number fractions, SMART-Seq v4 Ultra Low Input was used for preparation. Study-wide results and limits: Most clones from primary vaccination resurfaced after the booster (approximately 95% CD4, less than 90% CD8). Clonotypes appearing in both CD4 and CD8 compartments existed, and their share was small.

This clonotype was found a few times. The target antigen is unknown. The germline V gene has CDR1 SGHTA and CDR2 FQGNSA. Unmatched junction bases numbered 4, after V lost 1 base and J lost 6 bases. The CDR3 contains 14 residues. Making TCR cDNA involved 5'RACE template switching, which added UMIs and a universal primer site. TCRdb called the 5' RACE reads again in MiXCR, with one record for every CDR3 protein. The sample includes fewer than 400,000 distinct CDR3 sequences, 6.2% of them seen just once. This receptor was taken from a man aged 25-45 years who received the YFV17D yellow fever vaccine. Material: PBMCs, obtained 5 days after the yellow fever booster vaccination. The chain carries TRBV7-2 and TRBJ2-5; 8 nucleotides line up with TRBD1. The CDR3, as DNA: TGTGCCAGCAGCTTAGGGACAGGGTTACAGACCCAGTACTTC. This encodes CASSLGTGLQTQYF.